The clone carrying this TCR beta chain appeared a few times. The antigen remains unidentified. TCRdb processed the 5' RACE reads anew with MiXCR; each CDR3 protein has one entry. The data contain roughly 370,000 distinct CDR3 sequences, approximately 15% of them singletons. This sample was taken from a study of T-cell memory formation after mild COVID-19. In the study overall: TCR clustering was largely donor specific.

Study-wide findings and caveats: The study detected some responding clones in pre-infection memory, suggesting cross-reactive memory joined. There was no confirmation that second-wave clones peaking on day 37 were SARS-CoV-2 specific. Later expanders leaned CD4+, whereas day 15 to 85 contracting clones were balanced CD4/CD8.

Trimming left V 5 bases short and J 4 bases short, with 15 bases between. Germline V CDR1 and CDR2: SGHVS, FNYEAQ. The CDR3 runs to 15 residues. J is TRBJ2-1 and V is TRBV7-6; a possible D gene is TRBD1 (6 bases). Sequenced sample: PBMCs or a T cell subset sorted from them (not recorded which). The clonotype originates from a man between 18 and 29 years old who had mild COVID-19 (a few samples of this study predate the infection). Cell type and time point are not known. CDR3 sequence: CASSLVGGEYNEQFF. The DNA for the CDR3 is TGTGCCAGCAGCCTAGTAGGGGGAGAATACAATGAGCAGTTCTTC.